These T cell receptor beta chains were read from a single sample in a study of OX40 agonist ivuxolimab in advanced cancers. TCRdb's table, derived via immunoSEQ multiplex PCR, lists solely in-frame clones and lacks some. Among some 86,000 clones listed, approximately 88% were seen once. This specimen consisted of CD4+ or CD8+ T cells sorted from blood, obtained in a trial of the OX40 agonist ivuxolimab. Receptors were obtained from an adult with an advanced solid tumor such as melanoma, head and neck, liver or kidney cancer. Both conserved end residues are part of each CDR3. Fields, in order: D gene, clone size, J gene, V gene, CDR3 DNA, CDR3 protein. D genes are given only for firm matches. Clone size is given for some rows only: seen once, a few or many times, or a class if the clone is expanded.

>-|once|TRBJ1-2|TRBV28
TGTGCCAGCAGTTTATTGAACTATGGCTACACCTTC
CASSLLNYGYTF
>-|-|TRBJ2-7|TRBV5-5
TGTGCCAGCAGCTTGGGACAGAGATCCTACGAGCAGTACTTC
CASSLGQRSYEQYF
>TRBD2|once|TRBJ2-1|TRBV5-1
TGCGCCAGCAGCGACAATGTGGGACTAGCGGATCCCAATGAGCAGTTCTTC
CASSDNVGLADPNEQFF
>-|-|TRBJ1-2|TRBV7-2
TGTGCCAGCAGCTCCCCAGGGGTTGGCTACACCTTC
CASSSPGVGYTF
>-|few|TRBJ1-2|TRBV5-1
TGCGCCAGCAGCTTAGGGACGGAGAACTATGGCTACACCTTC
CASSLGTENYGYTF
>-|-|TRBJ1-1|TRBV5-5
TGTGCCAGCAGCTTGTCCTTCGGCAAAATGAACACTGAAGCTTTCTTT
CASSLSFGKMNTEAFF
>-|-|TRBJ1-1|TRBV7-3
TGTGCCAGCAAGGACAGGAACACTGAAGCTTTCTTT
CASKDRNTEAFF
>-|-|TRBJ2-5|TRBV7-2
TGTGCCAGCAGCTTAAGGGCTAGGGATGAGACCCAGTACTTC
CASSLRARDETQYF
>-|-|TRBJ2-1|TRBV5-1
TGCGCCAGCAGCCAACAGGGATACTCCTACAATGAGCAGTTCTTC
CASSQQGYSYNEQFF
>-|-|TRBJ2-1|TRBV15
TGTGCCACCACCGAAAAGGCCCAGGGTTGGGACAATGAGCAGTTCTTC
CATTEKAQGWDNEQFF
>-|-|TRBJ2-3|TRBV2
TGTGCCAGCAGTGAAGTCCAGCCGGAACTTGGGGATACGCAGTATTTT
CASSEVQPELGDTQYF
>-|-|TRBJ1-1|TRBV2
TGTGCCAGCAGTATAGAGGGGTCGAACACTGAAGCTTTCTTT
CASSIEGSNTEAFF
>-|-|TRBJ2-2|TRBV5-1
TGCGCCAGCAGCCCTGGACATTCCGCACCCGGGGAGCTGTTTTTT
CASSPGHSAPGELFF
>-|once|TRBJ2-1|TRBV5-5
TGTGCCAGCAGCTTGGTACATCAGGGTTACAATGAGCAGTTCTTC
CASSLVHQGYNEQFF
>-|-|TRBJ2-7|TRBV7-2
TGTGCCAGCAGCCTGTACTACGAGCAGTACTTC
CASSLYYEQYF
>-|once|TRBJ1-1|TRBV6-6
TGTGCCAGCAGCCTGGTCCAGGGCGGGACTGAAGCTTTCTTT
CASSLVQGGTEAFF
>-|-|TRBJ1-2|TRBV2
TGTGCCAGCAGTGAGGACAAGAACTATGGCTACACCTTC
CASSEDKNYGYTF
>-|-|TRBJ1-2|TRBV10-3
TGTGCCATCTCGGACGGAGGGGAAACCGGCTACACCTTC
CAISDGGETGYTF
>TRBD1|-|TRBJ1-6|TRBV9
TGTGCCAGCAGCGTGGCAGGGGGCGGTTCACCCCTCCACTTT
CASSVAGGGSPLHF
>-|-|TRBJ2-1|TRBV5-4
TGTGCCAGCAGTTCATCAGGGGTGTCCTACAATGAGCAGTTCTTC
CASSSSGVSYNEQFF
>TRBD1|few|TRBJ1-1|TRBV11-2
TGTGCCAGCAGCTTGGGACAGGGGTGGACTGAAGCTTTCTTT
CASSLGQGWTEAFF
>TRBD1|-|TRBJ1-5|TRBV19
TGTGCCAGTAGGCTACAGGGGGACGGTCAGCCCCAGCATTTT
CASRLQGDGQPQHF
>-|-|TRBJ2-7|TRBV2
TGTGCCAGCAGTGTCGTGGTCGAGCAGTACTTC
CASSVVVEQYF
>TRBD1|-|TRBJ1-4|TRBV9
TGTGCCAGCAGCAAACTCCAACAGGGGAATGAAAAACTGTTTTTT
CASSKLQQGNEKLFF
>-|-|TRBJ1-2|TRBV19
TGTGCCAGTAGTCCCAGGAACTATGGCTACACCTTC
CASSPRNYGYTF
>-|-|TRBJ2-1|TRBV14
TGTGCCAGCAGCCAAGGGGTAAGTGAGGGGCAGTTCTTC
CASSQGVSEGQFF
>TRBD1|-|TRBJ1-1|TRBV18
TGTGCCAGCTCACATATGGACTTGGACAGGGGAAAAGGAGCTTTCTTT
CASSHMDLDRGKGAFF
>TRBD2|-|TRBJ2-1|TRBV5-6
TGTGCCAGCAGCTTGTCGGCTAGCGGATACAATGAGCAGTTCTTC
CASSLSASGYNEQFF
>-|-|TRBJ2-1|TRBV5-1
TGCGCCAGCAGTCGAGACCACGGGAGAACGTCCTACAATGAGCAGTTCTTC
CASSRDHGRTSYNEQFF
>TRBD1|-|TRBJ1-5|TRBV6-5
TGTGCCAGCAGTTTAGGACAGGGGAGCAATCAGCCCCAGCATTTT
CASSLGQGSNQPQHF
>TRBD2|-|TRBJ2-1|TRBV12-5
TGTGCTAGTAGTAGCGGGGGGCGAGAACTCGATGAGCAGTTCTTC
CASSSGGRELDEQFF
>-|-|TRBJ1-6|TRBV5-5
TGTGCCAGCAGCTCGACTTGGGTTACAGGGCTAAGCTCCTATAATTCACCCCTCCACTTT
CASSSTWVTGLSSYNSPLHF
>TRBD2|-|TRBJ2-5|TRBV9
TGTGCCAGCAGCGTAAGCCTAGCGGGGGGGCAGAGAGAGACCCAGTACTTC
CASSVSLAGGQRETQYF